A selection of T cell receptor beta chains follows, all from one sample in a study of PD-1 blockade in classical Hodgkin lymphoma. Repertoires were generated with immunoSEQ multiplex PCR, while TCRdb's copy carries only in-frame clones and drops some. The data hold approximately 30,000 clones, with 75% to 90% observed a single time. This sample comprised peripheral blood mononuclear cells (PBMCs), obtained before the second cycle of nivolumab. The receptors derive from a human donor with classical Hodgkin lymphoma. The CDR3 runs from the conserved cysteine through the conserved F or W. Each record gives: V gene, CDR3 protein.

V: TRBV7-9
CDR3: CASSLADYGYTF

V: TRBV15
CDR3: CATRRGRNGGDTQYF

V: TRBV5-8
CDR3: CASSSFGGNTIYF

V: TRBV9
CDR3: CASSVVDNSPLHF

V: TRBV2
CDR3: CASSERRVGQPQHF

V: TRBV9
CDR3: CASSPQGKVNTIYF

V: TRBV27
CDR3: CASSQGRQETQYF

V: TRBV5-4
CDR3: CASNMGLDNYGYTF

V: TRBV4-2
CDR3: CASSQDREVGSQYF

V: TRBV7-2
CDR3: CASSPATGEDEKLFF

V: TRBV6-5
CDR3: CASSRDGGYTF

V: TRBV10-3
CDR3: CAISAQVNTEAFF

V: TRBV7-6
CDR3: CASSRETGSGYGYTF

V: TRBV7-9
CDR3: CASSLAETSGSWHEQFF

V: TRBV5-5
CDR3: CASSLDRGQGSPLHF

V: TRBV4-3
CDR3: CASSQAPSAQYEQYF

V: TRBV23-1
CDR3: CASSQPDRGLGEQYF

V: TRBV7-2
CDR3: CASRTGQGGETQYF

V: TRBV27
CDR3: CASKSSALGEKLFF

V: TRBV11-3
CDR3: CASSRSGTGGQETQYF

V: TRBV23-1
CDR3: CAIKGGGGCYGYTF

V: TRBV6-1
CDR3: CASSYGNEQFF

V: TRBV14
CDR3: CASSQDIAGGNEQFF

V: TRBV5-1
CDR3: CASSLGDANYGYTF

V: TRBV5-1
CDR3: CASSLGQGEKLFF

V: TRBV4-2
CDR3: CASSPAGTEAFF

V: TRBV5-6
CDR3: CASSLEGGNEQFF

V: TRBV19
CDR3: CASSGIGTVRGYTF

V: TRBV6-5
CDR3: CASSYKGYGYTF

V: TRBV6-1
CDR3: CASSEERGGTDTQYF

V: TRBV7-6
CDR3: CASSLISGDEAFF

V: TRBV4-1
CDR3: CASSQDPDGNQPQHF

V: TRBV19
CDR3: CASSILEGRAKNIQYF

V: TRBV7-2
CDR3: CASSLAASTDTQYF

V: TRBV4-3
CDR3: CASSQETSGGLQWEQFF

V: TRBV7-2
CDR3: CASSFFGQGARKLFF

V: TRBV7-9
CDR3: CASSRRTSGFLNTQYF

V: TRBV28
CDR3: CASSLYEQYF

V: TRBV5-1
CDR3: CASSLARGLYNEQFF

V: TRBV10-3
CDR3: CAVATGLIPTGELFF

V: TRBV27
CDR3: CASSSQGPSNQPQHF

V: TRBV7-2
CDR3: CASSSSQAFSGNTIYF

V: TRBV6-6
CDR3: CASSLTGALNSPLHF

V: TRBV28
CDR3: CASSLAGASGYNEQFF

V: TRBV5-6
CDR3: CASSPDRGFGYTF

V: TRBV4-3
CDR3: CASSQDWYSTDTQYF

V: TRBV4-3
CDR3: CASSQDRGITEAFF

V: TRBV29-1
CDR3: CSVDLAGGPTYTEQFF

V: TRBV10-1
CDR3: CASSEKMNTEAFF

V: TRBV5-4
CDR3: CASRPGGNTEAFF

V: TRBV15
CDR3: CATSRETGVTGELFF

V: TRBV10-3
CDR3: CAGKVGGETEAFF

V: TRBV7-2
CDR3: CASSLANYGYTF

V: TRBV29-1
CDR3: CSVELAGENTGELFF

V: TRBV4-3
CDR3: CASSHPLAGELFF